This T cell receptor beta chain was recovered during a study of blood T cell repertoires in COVID-19. Across the whole study: Sites across the United States, Italy and Spain contributed samples from acute and convalescent COVID-19. In each case, the material was cDNA or gDNA derived from T cells, B-cell-depleted T cells, or PBMCs.

J gave up 9 bases and V 5 bases, and 9 bases lay outside the gene matches. Germline assignment: CDR1 SGHTA and CDR2 FQGTGA. The CDR3 is made up of 13 amino acids. The data were produced by immunoSEQ multiplex PCR, yet TCRdb's version contains in-frame clones alone and is incomplete. Seen here are about 74,000 clones, approximately 84% observed once, and the top ten hold over 30%. The material sequenced was peripheral blood. The sequence came from a man between 65 and 80 years old with acute or convalescent COVID-19. This rearrangement joins TRBV7-3 to TRBJ1-1, with 7 bases that match TRBD1. CDR3 DNA: TGTGCCAGCAGCCCCCAATCGGACAGGAAAGCTTTCTTT. Translated: CASSPQSDRKAFF.